Below, 22 T cell receptor beta chains from the same sample are listed, as sequenced in a study of cytomegalovirus exposure and HLA in healthy donors. 13 Jbeta primers and 60 Vbeta primers were used for the PCR. Generated by immunoSEQ multiplex PCR, the TCRdb table keeps only in-frame clones and is missing some. The sample includes under 200,000 clones, approximately 84% seen only once; the top ten take 4.5%. Sample: PBMCs. The receptors were gathered from a woman aged 50 to 60 in good health and CMV-seropositive.

The sample holds a few counts of this clone. The V and J genes are TRBV4-3 and TRBJ2-3; TRBD2 might be the D (5 bases). CDR3 length equals 14 residues. CDR1 is LGHNA and CDR2 is YSLEER in the germline V gene. V was shortened by 0 bases and J by 4 bases, with 8 bases between the two germline ends. The CDR3 sequence: CASSQDRRPDTQYF. The CDR3 region has the DNA TGCGCCAGCAGCCAAGATAGGAGGCCAGATACGCAGTATTTT.

As for this clone: The germline gene is not matched at one end of the junction; a read error may be the cause. Other DNA variants within this sample encode the same CDR3. The CDR3 nucleotides are TGTGCCAGTAGTATCGCAGGCTACGAGCAATACTTC. As protein: CASSIAGYEQYF. The chain carries TRBV19 and TRBJ2-7, with unresolved D. CDR1 is LNHDA and CDR2 is SQIVND in the germline V gene (reference sequence). This CDR3 has 12 residues.

The CDR3 nucleotides read TGCAGCGCCCCAGGGGCTGGGCAAGAGACCCAGTACTTC. The encoded protein is CSAPGAGQETQYF. V usage is TRBV29-1 and J usage is TRBJ2-5, with D perhaps TRBD1 (6 bases). In germline, CDR1 is SQVTM, CDR2 ANQGSEA. The CDR3 contains 13 residues. Trimming left V 7 bases short and J 2 bases short, with 14 bases between.

This rearrangement joins TRBV28 to TRBJ2-7, with a possible D match to TRBD1 (7 bases). The germline CDR1 and CDR2 sequences are MDHEN and SYDVKM. CDR3 length: 17 residues. V lost 4 bases to trimming and J lost 0 bases, with 19 bases between them. CDR3 in amino acids: CASSSHPRGASSYEQYF. The DNA of the CDR3 is TGTGCCAGCAGTTCTCACCCCAGGGGGGCTAGCTCCTACGAGCAGTACTTC.

This clone has just one count. V usage is TRBV6-1 and J usage is TRBJ2-5; D is perhaps TRBD1 (6 bases). Germline-derived CDR1 and CDR2 are MNHNS and SASEGT. This CDR3 contains 16 residues. V was cut by 0 bases and J by 1 base, with 12 bases left in between. The CDR3 DNA follows: TGTGCCAGCAGTGAAGCGTGGGGGCCCCCCCAAGAGACCCAGTACTTC. This sequence encodes CASSEAWGPPQETQYF.

The chain is built from TRBV4-3 and TRBJ2-5, with D uncertain. Germline CDR1 is LGHNA and CDR2 is YSLEER. This CDR3 is 13 amino acids long. V was trimmed by 0 bases and J by 11 bases, leaving 13 bases between them. CDR3 protein: CASSQERPTEQYF. The DNA for the CDR3 is TGCGCCAGCAGCCAAGAAAGACCTACAGAGCAGTACTTC.

Here the CDR3 DNA reads TGTGCCAGTAGTATGGGATCCGGGACAGGGGGCGGCAGCAATCAGCCCCAGCATTTT. Its translation: CASSMGSGTGGGSNQPQHF. The gene calls are TRBV19 and TRBJ1-5; TRBD1 matches 12 bases. Germline CDR1 and CDR2: LNHDA and SQIVND (reference sequence). V lost 3 bases to trimming and J lost 1 base; unmatched junction nucleotides: 10. This CDR3 has 19 residues.

The rearrangement joins TRBV7-8 to TRBJ1-1, with D tentatively TRBD1 (6 bases). The CDR3 runs 13 residues. V was trimmed by 3 bases and J by 1 base, leaving 6 bases between them. The germline V gene encodes CDR1 SGHVS and CDR2 FQNEAQ. The CDR3 protein is CASSLTGNTEAFF. CDR3 DNA sequence: TGTGCCAGCAGCTTGACAGGGAACACTGAAGCTTTCTTT. Full variable domain (remainder filled in from reference TRBV7-8 and TRBJ1-1): GAGVSQSPRYKVAKRGQDVALRCDPISGHVSLFWYQQALGQGPEFLTYFQNEAQLDKSGLPSDRFFAERPEGSVSTLKIQRTQQEDSAVYLCASSLTGNTEAFFGQGTRLTVV.

This chain uses TRBV10-2 with TRBJ2-2; the D gene is possibly TRBD1 (6 bases). Trimming removed 4 bases from V and 5 bases from J, with 14 bases in between. Germline V gene data show CDR1 as WSHSY and CDR2 as SAAADI. The CDR3 runs 15 residues. The CDR3 here is CASSGQAPETGELFF. CDR3 nucleotide sequence: TGCGCCAGCAGTGGACAGGCGCCGGAGACCGGGGAGCTGTTTTTT.

The chain employs TRBV4-3 and TRBJ2-5; D unclear. V lost 0 bases and J lost 5, with 19 bases in between. The germline V gene has CDR1 LGHNA and CDR2 YSLEER. The CDR3 loop spans 17 amino acids. The CDR3 loop reads CASSQDLGSSNAETQYF. In DNA, the CDR3 is TGCGCCAGCAGCCAAGATCTTGGTAGTTCCAATGCGGAGACCCAGTACTTC.

This chain joins TRBV5-1 and TRBJ1-3, with 7 bases fitting TRBD2. Matching the DNA end better, TRBJ2-2 makes the J call doubtful. The CDR3 runs to 15 residues. Germline V gene sequence: CDR1 SGHRS, CDR2 YFSETQ. CDR3 sequence reads: CASSLTSANTGELFF. The CDR3 nucleotides are TGCGCCAGCAGCTTGACTAGCGCCAACACCGGGGAGCTGTTTTTT.

The gene calls are TRBV4-1 and TRBJ1-3, with 7 bases that match TRBD1. Germline V gene lookup returns CDR1 MGHRA and CDR2 YSYEKL. J gave up 0 bases and V 1 base, and 15 bases lay outside the gene matches. CDR3 length equals 20 residues. The CDR3 loop reads CASSQGGEGQLTFSGNTIYF. DNA for the CDR3: TGCGCCAGCAGCCAAGGGGGCGAGGGACAGCTTACTTTCTCTGGAAACACCATATATTTT.

The CDR3 spells CASKRGTRSSGNTIYF. The CDR3 DNA sequence: TGTGCCAGCAAGCGGGGGACGAGAAGCTCTGGAAACACCATATATTTT. The rearrangement links TRBV28 to TRBJ1-3, with a weak D call TRBD1 (5 bases). The V gene's germline CDR1 is MDHEN and CDR2 SYDVKM. CDR3 size: 16 residues. V was cut by 7 bases and J by 0 bases, with 16 bases left in between.

The chain links TRBV4-1 to TRBJ2-7; TRBD2 is a possible D gene (6 bases). The V end lost 0 bases, the J end lost 2 bases, and 14 bases lay between the germline ends. The CDR3 loop spans 16 amino acids. The germline V gene has CDR1 MGHRA and CDR2 YSYEKL. The CDR3 nucleotides read TGCGCCAGCAGCCAAGAAAGGGTGCGGGGCCCCTACGAGCAGTACTTC. This sequence encodes CASSQERVRGPYEQYF.

J is TRBJ2-7 and V is TRBV4-1; 10 bases are shared with TRBD1. The germline gives CDR1 MGHRA, CDR2 YSYEKL. The CDR3 is 16 residues long. The V segment lost 3 bases and the J segment 2 bases; nucleotides outside the gene matches: 7. The DNA for the CDR3 is TGCGCCAGCAGCCATAGCGGGACAGGGGTTACCTACGAGCAGTACTTC. Protein sequence: CASSHSGTGVTYEQYF.

The CDR3 DNA reads as TGCGCCAGCAGCCAAGAGATCCTCCAGGGTGGCGAGCAGTACTTC. This gives the protein CASSQEILQGGEQYF. The chain carries TRBV4-3 and TRBJ2-5; D might be TRBD1 (5 bases). The J call may be faulty, since TRBJ2-7 better matches the DNA end. Per the germline V gene, CDR1 is LGHNA and CDR2 is YSLEER. The CDR3 runs to 15 residues.

In nucleotides, the CDR3 is TGCAGTGCTAGTGAGAGCTATGGCTACACCTTC. This translates into CSASESYGYTF. This chain links TRBV20-1 with TRBJ1-2; D call uncertain. Trimming removed 3 bases at V and 4 bases at J, with 6 bases between. CDR1 is DFQATT, CDR2 SNEGSKA, per germline (reference sequence). This CDR3 has 11 amino acids.

The rearrangement joins TRBV7-2 to TRBJ1-4; TRBD1 matches at 8 bases. The junction had 9 bases not matched to a gene; V was cut back by 5 bases and J by 10 bases. The germline CDR1 and CDR2 sequences are SGHTA and FQGNSA. This CDR3 region has 14 residues. The CDR3 bases are TGTGCCAGCAGCGACAGGGGATGGACTGGAAAACTGTTTTTT. Translating it yields CASSDRGWTGKLFF.

The CDR3 protein is CAWTPLLAMNTEAFF. CDR3 sequence (DNA): TGTGCCTGGACCCCCCTTTTGGCCATGAACACTGAAGCTTTCTTT. J is TRBJ1-1 and V is TRBV30; D remains unclear. V was clipped by 4 bases and J by 0 bases, with 15 bases between them. Germline CDR1 and CDR2: GTSNPN and SVGIG (reference sequence). This CDR3 is built from 15 residues.

V and J are TRBV9 and TRBJ2-5, with 9 nucleotides matching TRBD1. The J segment lost 5 bases and the V segment lost 3 bases, leaving 11 bases of the junction unmatched. The CDR3 consists of 16 residues. The germline V gene has CDR1 SGDLS and CDR2 YYNGEE. CDR3 coding DNA: TGTGCCAGCAGCGCTGAACAGGGGGCCTGGGTGGAGACCCAGTACTTC. It encodes CASSAEQGAWVETQYF.

This clone was observed once. The CDR3 sequence: CASMEGRWDGELFF. The CDR3 DNA follows: TGTGCCAGCATGGAGGGTCGGTGGGACGGGGAGCTGTTTTTT. The chain links TRBV9 to TRBJ2-2; a weak D match, TRBD2 (6 bases). This CDR3 contains 14 residues. CDR1 is SGDLS and CDR2 is YYNGEE in the germline V gene. Trimming left V 6 bases short and J 7 bases short, with 16 bases between.

This clone was seen only a few times. This chain connects TRBV19 to TRBJ1-4; D might be TRBD1 (6 bases). Per germline, CDR1 LNHDA and CDR2 SQIVND (reference sequence). Trimming removed 5 bases from V and 4 bases from J, with 17 bases in between. CDR3 length: 16 residues. DNA for the CDR3: TGTGCCAGTAGTCCAGAGCCCCACAGGGTTAATGAAAAACTGTTTTTT. As protein: CASSPEPHRVNEKLFF. Based on the CDR3 plus reference TRBV19 and TRBJ1-4, the full variable domain is DGGITQSPKYLFRKEGQNVTLSCEQNLNHDAMYWYRQDPGQGLRLIYYSQIVNDFQKGDIAEGYSVSREKKESFPLTVTSAQKNPTAFYLCASSPEPHRVNEKLFFGSGTQLSVL.